This T cell receptor beta chain was captured in a study of OX40 agonist ivuxolimab in advanced cancers. Study-wide background: With ivuxolimab, an agonistic anti-OX40 (CD134) antibody, patients were treated. The group had a mean age of 60 years, ranged from roughly 23 to 79, and was 80% to 90% male. Study results and caveats: Average numbers of expanded clones were greater in CD8+ T cells than in CD4+.

Worth noting for this clone: The target antigen is unknown.

The CDR3 spans 17 residues. V dropped 5 bases and J dropped 5; count of bases not matched to a gene: 12. Germline CDR1 and CDR2: SGHVS and FQNEAQ. TCRdb keeps only in-frame clones here, not all; method: immunoSEQ multiplex PCR. The sample includes 60,000 to 65,000 clones, 75% to 90% of them seen just once. At cycle 4 day 1, cycle 7 day 1, and baseline, blood was sampled. The chain recombines TRBV7-8 with TRBJ2-4; 10 nucleotides match TRBD1. Source: CD4+ or CD8+ T cells sorted from blood, taken in a trial of the OX40 agonist ivuxolimab. The clonotype was recovered from an adult with an advanced solid tumor such as melanoma, head and neck, liver or kidney cancer. This chain's CDR3 is CASSNFRDRGFENIQYF. The CDR3 DNA follows: TGTGCCAGCAGCAACTTCCGGGACAGGGGATTCGAAAACATTCAGTACTTC.